This T cell receptor (beta chain) originates from a study of T cell responses to AZD1222 COVID-19 vaccine. General study findings and limits: AZD1222 recipients seropositive at baseline numbered only 5 to 7. Reportedly, close to half of spike-specific TCRs are directed against unmutated variant regions.

This table comes from immunoSEQ multiplex PCR, and its TCRdb copy is limited to in-frame clones, with some not included. The sample includes around 150,000 clones, around 90% of them seen just once. This CDR3 has 14 amino acids. Germline-derived CDR1 and CDR2 are SGDLS and YYNGEE. V dropped 4 bases and J dropped 1 base, with 12 bases sitting between them. This clone was seen more than once but under ten times. As yet, its antigen is unknown. V gene TRBV9 combines with J gene TRBJ2-7, with a possible D match to TRBD1 (5 bases). The TCR originated in an adult who received the AZD1222 COVID-19 vaccine. This material consisted of peripheral blood, taken 28 days after the second AZD1222 dose. CDR3 sequence reads: CASSRTTESYEQYF. CDR3 bases: TGTGCCAGCAGCCGAACGACAGAATCCTACGAGCAGTACTTC.